This T cell receptor beta chain came from a study of T cells in Graves' hyperthyroidism and ophthalmopathy. Study-level findings and limits: Ophthalmopathy prediction by the model preceded onset by a median about 6.8 months.

The source material, RNA transcripts, was used to amplify TCR beta CDR3 regions. Initially, a first-round RT-PCR of the TCR CDR3 employed the HTBI primer set. TCRdb re-derived calls from the multiplex PCR reads in MiXCR, one entry per CDR3 protein. The table shows fewer than 650,000 distinct CDR3 sequences, with roughly 15% occurring only once. Uncontrolled infection, other autoimmune disease, pregnancy or lactation excluded patients. The PBMCs had their origin in more than 9.5 ml of fresh peripheral blood. In this sample, this clonotype turned up a few times. Its antigen is unidentified. Germline-derived CDR1 and CDR2 are SGHRS and YFSETQ. V lost 0 bases, J lost 2 bases, and 11 bases lay in between. The CDR3 runs 15 residues.

The V call is TRBV5-1, the J call TRBJ1-2; tentatively, D is TRBD1 (5 bases). The TCR sequence derives from a woman aged 40 to 50 with Graves' ophthalmopathy. The specimen sequenced was blood. Here the CDR3 DNA reads TGCGCCAGCAGCTTGGGATGGGGGACGAACTATGGCTACACCTTC. Its protein product is CASSLGWGTNYGYTF.